This TCR beta chain derives from a study of cytomegalovirus exposure and HLA in healthy donors. General study findings and limits: Presence/absence analyses assumed roughly uniform sequencing depth across donors, which may not hold.

Primers for the PCR totalled 60 Vbeta and 13 Jbeta. This table comes from immunoSEQ multiplex PCR, and its TCRdb copy is limited to in-frame clones, with some not included. The data contain some 180,000 clones, less than 90% of them singletons. Looked up from germline, CDR1 is SEHNR and CDR2 is FQNEAQ (reference sequence). Losses at the gene ends were 4 bases for V and 3 bases for J; bases not matched to a gene: 8. This CDR3 is built from 16 residues. Notes on this clone: Its specificity is not known.

The chain couples TRBV7-9 to TRBJ1-1, with TRBD1 identical over 10 bases. The sequencing input was PBMCs. This sequence originates from a girl under 18 in good health and CMV-seropositive. CDR3 protein: CASSSYRGQGDTEAFF. CDR3 coding DNA: TGTGCCAGCAGCTCTTACCGCGGACAGGGGGACACTGAAGCTTTCTTT.